The T cell receptor beta chain under discussion was sequenced for a study of STAT5B mutations in CD4+ large granular lymphocyte leukemia. Study-wide points: Patient CD4-sorted repertoires stayed more clonal than healthy ones after leukemic-clone removal. Main leukemic clonotypes were patient-specific, but roughly 26% appeared at low frequency elsewhere. Higher CD4+ than CD8+ T-LGLL clonality might reflect small sample size.

The CDR3 spans 16 residues. CDR1 is SGHAT and CDR2 is FQNNGV in the germline V gene. V was clipped by 1 base and J by 4 bases, with 16 bases between them. About this clone itself: Its antigen is unknown.

The repertoire was sequenced with immunoSEQ multiplex PCR; TCRdb's copy has only in-frame clones and lacks some. The sample contains tens of thousands of clones, roughly 70% of which appear only once. V gene TRBV11-2 combines with J gene TRBJ2-5; tentatively, D is TRBD1 (5 bases). This clonotype originated in a human donor in good health. What was sequenced was CD4+ T cells from blood buffy coats. CDR3: CASSLGGHTGGETQYF. The CDR3 DNA reads as TGTGCCAGCAGCTTAGGGGGTCATACAGGCGGAGAGACCCAGTACTTC.